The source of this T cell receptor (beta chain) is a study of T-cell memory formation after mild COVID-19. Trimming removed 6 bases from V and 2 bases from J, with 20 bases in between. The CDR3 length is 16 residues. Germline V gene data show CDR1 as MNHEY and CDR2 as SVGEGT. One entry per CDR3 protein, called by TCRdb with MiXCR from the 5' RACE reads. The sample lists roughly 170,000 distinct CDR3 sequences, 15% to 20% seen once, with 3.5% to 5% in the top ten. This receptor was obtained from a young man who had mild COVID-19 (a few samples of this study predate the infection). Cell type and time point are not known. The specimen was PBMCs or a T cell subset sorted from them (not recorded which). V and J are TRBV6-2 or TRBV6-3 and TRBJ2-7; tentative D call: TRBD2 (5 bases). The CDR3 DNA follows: TGTGCCAGCAGCTCCCCCCGAGGGCGAATACCCTACGAGCAGTACGTC. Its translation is CASSSPRGRIPYEQYV.